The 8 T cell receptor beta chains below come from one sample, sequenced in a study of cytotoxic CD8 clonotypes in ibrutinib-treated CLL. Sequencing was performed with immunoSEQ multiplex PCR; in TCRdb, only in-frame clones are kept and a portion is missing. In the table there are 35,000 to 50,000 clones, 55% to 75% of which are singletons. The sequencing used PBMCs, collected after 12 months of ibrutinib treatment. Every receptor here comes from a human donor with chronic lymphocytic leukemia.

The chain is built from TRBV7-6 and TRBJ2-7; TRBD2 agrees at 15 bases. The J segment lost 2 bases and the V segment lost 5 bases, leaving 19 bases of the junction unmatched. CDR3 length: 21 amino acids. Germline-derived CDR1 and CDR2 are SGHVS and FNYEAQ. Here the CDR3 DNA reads TGTGCCAGCAGCGGCGGCGGGAGAACCGGGACTAGCGGGAGGCTTACCTACGAGCAGTACTTC. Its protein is CASSGGGRTGTSGRLTYEQYF. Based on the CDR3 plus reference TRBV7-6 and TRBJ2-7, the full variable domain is GAGVSQSPRYKVTKRGQDVALRCDPISGHVSLYWYRQALGQGPEFLTYFNYEAQQDKSGLPNDRFSAERPEGSISTLTIQRTEQRDSAMYRCASSGGGRTGTSGRLTYEQYFGPGTRLTVT.

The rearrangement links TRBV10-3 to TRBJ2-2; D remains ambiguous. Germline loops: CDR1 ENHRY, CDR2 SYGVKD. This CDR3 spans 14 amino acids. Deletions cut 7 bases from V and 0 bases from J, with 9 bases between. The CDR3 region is CAIKGEANTGELFF. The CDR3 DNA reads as TGTGCCATCAAAGGAGAGGCGAACACCGGGGAGCTGTTTTTT.

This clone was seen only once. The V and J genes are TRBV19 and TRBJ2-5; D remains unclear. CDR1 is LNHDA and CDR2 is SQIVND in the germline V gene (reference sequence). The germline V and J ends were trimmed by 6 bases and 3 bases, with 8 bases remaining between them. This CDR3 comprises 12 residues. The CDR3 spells CASSRWKETQYF. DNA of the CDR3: TGTGCCAGTAGCCGATGGAAAGAGACCCAGTACTTC.

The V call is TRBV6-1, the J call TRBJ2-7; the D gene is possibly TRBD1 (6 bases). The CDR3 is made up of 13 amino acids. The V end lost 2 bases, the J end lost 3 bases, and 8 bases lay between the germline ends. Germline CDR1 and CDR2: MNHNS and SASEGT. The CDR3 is CASSETQGYEQYF. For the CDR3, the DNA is TGTGCCAGCAGTGAAACACAGGGCTACGAGCAGTACTTC.

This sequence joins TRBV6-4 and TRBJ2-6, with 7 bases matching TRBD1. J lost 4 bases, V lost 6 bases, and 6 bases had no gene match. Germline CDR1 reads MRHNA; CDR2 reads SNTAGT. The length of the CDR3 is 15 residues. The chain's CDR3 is CASSKDRAGANVLTF. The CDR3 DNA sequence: TGTGCCAGCAGCAAAGACAGGGCAGGGGCCAACGTCCTGACTTTC.

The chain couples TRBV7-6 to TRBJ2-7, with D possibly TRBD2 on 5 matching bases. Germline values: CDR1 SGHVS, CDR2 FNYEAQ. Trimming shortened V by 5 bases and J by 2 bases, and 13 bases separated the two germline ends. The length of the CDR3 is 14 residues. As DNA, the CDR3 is TGTGCCAGCAGCCCCCGGAGCGGAGCCTACGAGCAGTACTTC. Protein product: CASSPRSGAYEQYF. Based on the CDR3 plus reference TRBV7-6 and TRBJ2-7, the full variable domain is GAGVSQSPRYKVTKRGQDVALRCDPISGHVSLYWYRQALGQGPEFLTYFNYEAQQDKSGLPNDRFSAERPEGSISTLTIQRTEQRDSAMYRCASSPRSGAYEQYFGPGTRLTVT.

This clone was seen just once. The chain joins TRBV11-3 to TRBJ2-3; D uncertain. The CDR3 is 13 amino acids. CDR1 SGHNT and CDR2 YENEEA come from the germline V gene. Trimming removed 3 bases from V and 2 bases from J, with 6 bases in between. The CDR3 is CASSFSPTDTQYF. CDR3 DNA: TGTGCCAGCAGCTTCTCTCCCACAGATACGCAGTATTTT.

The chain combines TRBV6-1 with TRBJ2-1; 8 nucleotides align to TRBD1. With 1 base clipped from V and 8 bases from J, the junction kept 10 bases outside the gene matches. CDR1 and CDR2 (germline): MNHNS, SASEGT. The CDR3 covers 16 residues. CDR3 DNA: TGTGCCAGCAGTGAAGGTCAGGGGGCGCCTTCATATGAGCAGTTCTTC. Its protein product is CASSEGQGAPSYEQFF.